This T cell receptor (beta chain) was profiled in a study of a mutant IDH1 vaccine in newly diagnosed glioma (dated by TCRdb to about 2021). In the study overall: Patients received eight vaccinations in weeks 1, 3, 5, 7, 11, 15, 19 and 23, corresponding to visits V03 through V10. Vaccination began 4-6 weeks after radiotherapy alone, or alongside temozolomide cycles in the chemotherapy-containing groups. Of the approximately 29 treated patients, approximately 62% were male and about 40% were female, and a mean age of about 37 years was recorded. Prior to enrollment, standard therapy consisting of radiotherapy alone, temozolomide alone, or radiochemotherapy with temozolomide had been administered to patients, with the combination being received by most patients. Peripheral blood was drawn at six visits: V03 (baseline), V05, V07, V10, V12 and V13. Longitudinal TCRB deep sequencing was performed for some 25 treated patients wherever samples were available for exploratory analyses. Broad study findings and their caveats: Selection of PBMC samples for TCRB deep sequencing was based on availability. The authors stated that sample limitations prevented analyses of patient blood samples from being reproduced. Changes in the top peripheral T cell clonotypes picked up by TCRB sequencing did not appear to be linked to pseudoprogression. Immune responses induced by the vaccine were seen in around 94% of patients across multiple MHC alleles.

The time point label on this specimen signifies: week 5, during vaccination. Each vaccine dose was 300 ug of a 20-mer mutant IDH1 peptide in Montanide, given subcutaneously with topical imiquimod. The donors had newly diagnosed IDH1-mutant astrocytomas of WHO grade 3 or 4 that showed loss of nuclear ATRX. The samples were drawn from NOA16, a multicentre, single-arm, open-label phase I trial in Germany that tested a mutant IDH1 peptide vaccine in humans for the first time. Genomic DNA for TCRB sequencing was extracted from EDTA blood using the DNeasy Blood and Tissue Kit. The method behind the library was the immunoSEQ multiplex PCR assay. Rearranged TCR beta chain sequences were amplified with the hsTCRB Kit following the manufacturer's protocol. Sequencing of TCRB libraries was carried out on an Illumina MiSeq. On the study's bioinformatics: Demultiplexing, trimming and gene mapping were performed with the kit vendor's proprietary platform. TCRdb holds this immuneACCESS table with in-frame rearrangements only. Some clones are missing; in checked studies, unresolved V genes explain under half, and the rest has no known cause. V and J calls and clone size are those listed in that table; D and trimming were worked out from the DNA. The sample table shows around 78,000 clones, and 91% are seen once. The ten largest clones add up to 0.5% to 0.7% of the sample.

As for this clone: Its antigen is still unknown. Per-base qualities were not stored, and no clone one base away is much larger.

This receptor was taken from a woman aged 45-65 years with glioma. Sequencing used PBMCs, obtained from a glioma patient whose treatment included an IDH1 peptide vaccine.

The CDR3 here reads CASLRDSPYEQYF. Read as DNA, the sequence is TGTGCCAGCCTAAGGGACAGTCCCTACGAGCAGTACTTC. In this chain, TRBV28 is recombined with TRBJ2-7, with 7 middle bases fitting TRBD1. CDR1 is given as MDHEN and CDR2 as SYDVKM, both from the germline V gene. The cysteine opens and the phenylalanine closes a CDR3 of 13 amino acids. Only the CDR3 DNA stays, 39 bases, in frame from base 1. V loses 8 bases at its end and J loses 2 bases; junction bases beyond the gene matches: 6.